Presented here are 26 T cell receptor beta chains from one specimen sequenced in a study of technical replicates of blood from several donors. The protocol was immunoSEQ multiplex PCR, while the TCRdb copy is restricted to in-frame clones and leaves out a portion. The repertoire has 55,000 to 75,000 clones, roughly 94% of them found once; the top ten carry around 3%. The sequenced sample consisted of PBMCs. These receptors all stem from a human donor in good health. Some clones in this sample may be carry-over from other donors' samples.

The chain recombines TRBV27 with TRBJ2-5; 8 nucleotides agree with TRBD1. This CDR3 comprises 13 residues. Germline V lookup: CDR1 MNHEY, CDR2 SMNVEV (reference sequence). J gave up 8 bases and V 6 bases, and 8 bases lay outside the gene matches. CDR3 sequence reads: CASRRDRSFTQYF. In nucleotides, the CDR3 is TGTGCCAGCAGGCGGGACAGGAGCTTCACCCAGTACTTC.

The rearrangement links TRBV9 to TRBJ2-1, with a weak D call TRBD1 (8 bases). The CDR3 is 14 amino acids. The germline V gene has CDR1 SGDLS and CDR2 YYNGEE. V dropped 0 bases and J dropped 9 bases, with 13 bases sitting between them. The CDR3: CASSVGTGRGEQFF. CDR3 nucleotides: TGTGCCAGCAGCGTAGGGACAGGGAGGGGTGAGCAGTTCTTC. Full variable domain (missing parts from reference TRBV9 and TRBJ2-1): DSGVTQTPKHLITATGQRVTLRCSPRSGDLSVYWYQQSLDQGLQFLIQYYNGEERAKGNILERFSAQQFPDLHSELNLSSLELGDSALYFCASSVGTGRGEQFFGPGTRLTVL.

The CDR3, as DNA: TGTGCCTCTTCCTGGGGGGGGGATCGGCAAGAGACCCAGTACTTC. Its translation is CASSWGGDRQETQYF. The V and J genes are TRBV10-3 and TRBJ2-5, with TRBD2 matching 7 bases. CDR3 length: 15 amino acids. Germline loops: CDR1 ENHRY, CDR2 SYGVKD. The V and J ends lost 11 bases and 2 bases, in that order; junction bases with no gene match: 14.

CDR3 in amino acids: CASSSGGGLATGELFF. CDR3 DNA sequence: TGTGCCAGCAGCTCCGGGGGGGGGTTGGCCACCGGGGAGCTGTTTTTT. The chain employs TRBV9 and TRBJ2-2; 8 bases line up with TRBD2. This CDR3 region has 16 residues. CDR1 and CDR2 from the germline V gene are SGDLS and YYNGEE. J gave up 4 bases and V 4 bases, and 9 bases lay outside the gene matches.

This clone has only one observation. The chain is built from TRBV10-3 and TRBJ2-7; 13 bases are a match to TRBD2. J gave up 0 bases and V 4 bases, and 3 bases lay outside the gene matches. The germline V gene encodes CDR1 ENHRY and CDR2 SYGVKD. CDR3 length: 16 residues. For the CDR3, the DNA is TGTGCCATCAGTGGACTAGCGGGGGGACCCTCCTACGAGCAGTACTTC. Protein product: CAISGLAGGPSYEQYF.

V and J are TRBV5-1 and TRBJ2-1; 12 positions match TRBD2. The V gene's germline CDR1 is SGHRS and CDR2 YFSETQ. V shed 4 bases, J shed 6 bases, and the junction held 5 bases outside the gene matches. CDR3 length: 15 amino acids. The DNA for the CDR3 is TGCGCCAGCAGCGCTAGCGGGAGGGCCCCCAATGAGCAGTTCTTC. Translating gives CASSASGRAPNEQFF.

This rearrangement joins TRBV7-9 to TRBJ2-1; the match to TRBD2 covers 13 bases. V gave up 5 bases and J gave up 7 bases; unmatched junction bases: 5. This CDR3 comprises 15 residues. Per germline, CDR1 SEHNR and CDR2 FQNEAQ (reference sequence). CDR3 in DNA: TGTGCCAGCAGCGCGACTAGCGGGAGGTGGAATGAGCAGTTCTTC. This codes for CASSATSGRWNEQFF.

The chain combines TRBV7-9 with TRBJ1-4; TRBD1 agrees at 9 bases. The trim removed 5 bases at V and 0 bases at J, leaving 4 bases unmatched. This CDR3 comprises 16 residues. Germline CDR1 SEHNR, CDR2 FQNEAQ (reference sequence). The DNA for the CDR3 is TGTGCCAGCAGCCCCAGACAGGGGGCAACTAATGAAAAACTGTTTTTT. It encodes CASSPRQGATNEKLFF.

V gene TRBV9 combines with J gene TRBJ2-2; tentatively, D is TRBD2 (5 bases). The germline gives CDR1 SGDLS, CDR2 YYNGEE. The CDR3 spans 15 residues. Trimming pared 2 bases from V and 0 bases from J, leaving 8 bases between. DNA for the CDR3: TGTGCCAGCAGCGTCGGGCGGGCGAACACCGGGGAGCTGTTTTTT. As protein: CASSVGRANTGELFF.

The CDR3: CASSFGQGAGANVLTF. The CDR3 DNA reads TGTGCCAGCAGCTTTGGACAGGGGGCTGGGGCCAACGTCCTGACTTTC. The gene calls are TRBV11-3 and TRBJ2-6, with 10 nucleotides matching TRBD1. The V segment lost 3 bases and the J segment 2 bases; nucleotides outside the gene matches: 1. Germline loops: CDR1 SGHNT, CDR2 YENEEA. CDR3 length: 16 residues.

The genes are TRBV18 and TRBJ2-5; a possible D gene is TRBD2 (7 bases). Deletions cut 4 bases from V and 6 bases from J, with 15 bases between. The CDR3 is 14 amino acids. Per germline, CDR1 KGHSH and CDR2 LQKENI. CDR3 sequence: CASSLEQGGKTQYF. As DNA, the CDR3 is TGTGCCAGCTCACTGGAACAGGGAGGGAAGACCCAGTACTTC.

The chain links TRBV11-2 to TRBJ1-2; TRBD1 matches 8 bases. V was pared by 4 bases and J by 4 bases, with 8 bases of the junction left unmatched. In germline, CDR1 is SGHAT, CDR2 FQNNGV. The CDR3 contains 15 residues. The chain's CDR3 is CASSSIGQGAYGYTF. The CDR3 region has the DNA TGTGCCAGCAGCTCCATCGGACAGGGCGCCTATGGCTACACCTTC.

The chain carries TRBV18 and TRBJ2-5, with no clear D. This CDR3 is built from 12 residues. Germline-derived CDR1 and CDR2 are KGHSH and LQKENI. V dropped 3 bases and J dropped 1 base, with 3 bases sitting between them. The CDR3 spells CASSPSQETQYF. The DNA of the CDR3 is TGTGCCAGCTCACCCAGCCAAGAGACCCAGTACTTC.

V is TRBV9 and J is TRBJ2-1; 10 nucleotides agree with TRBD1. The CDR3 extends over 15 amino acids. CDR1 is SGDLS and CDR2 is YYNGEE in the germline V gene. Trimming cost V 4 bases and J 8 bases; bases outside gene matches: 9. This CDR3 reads CASSTGTGAFHEQFF. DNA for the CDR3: TGTGCCAGCAGCACCGGGACAGGGGCTTTTCATGAGCAGTTCTTC.

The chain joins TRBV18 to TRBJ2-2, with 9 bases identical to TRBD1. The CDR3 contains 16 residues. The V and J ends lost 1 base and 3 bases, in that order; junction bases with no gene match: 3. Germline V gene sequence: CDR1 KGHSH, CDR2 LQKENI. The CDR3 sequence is CASSPRTGVDTGELFF. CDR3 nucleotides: TGTGCCAGCTCACCACGGACAGGGGTAGACACCGGGGAGCTGTTTTTT.

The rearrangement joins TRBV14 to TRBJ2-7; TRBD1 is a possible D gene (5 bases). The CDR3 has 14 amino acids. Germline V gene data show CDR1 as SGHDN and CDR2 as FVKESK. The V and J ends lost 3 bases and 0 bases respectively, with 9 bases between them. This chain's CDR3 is CASSHSGISYEQYF. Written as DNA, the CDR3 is TGTGCCAGCAGCCACTCAGGGATCTCCTACGAGCAGTACTTC.

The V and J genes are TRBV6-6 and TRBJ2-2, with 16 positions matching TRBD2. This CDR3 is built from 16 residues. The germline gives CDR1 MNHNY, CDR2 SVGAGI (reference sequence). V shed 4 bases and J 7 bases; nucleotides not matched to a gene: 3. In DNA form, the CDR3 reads TGTGCCAGCAGTTCTGGGACTAGCGGGGGGGTCGGGGAGCTGTTTTTT. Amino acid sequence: CASSSGTSGGVGELFF.

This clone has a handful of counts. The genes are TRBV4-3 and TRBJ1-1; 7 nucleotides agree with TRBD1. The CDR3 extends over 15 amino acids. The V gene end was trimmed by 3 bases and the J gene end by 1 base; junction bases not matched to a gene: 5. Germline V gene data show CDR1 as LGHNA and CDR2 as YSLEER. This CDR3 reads CASSHRQGWNTEAFF. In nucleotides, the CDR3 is TGCGCCAGCAGCCACAGACAGGGCTGGAACACTGAAGCTTTCTTT.

CDR3 amino acids: CASSLGLGRREQYF. CDR3 nucleotide sequence: TGTGCCAGCAGCTTAGGATTAGGCAGGAGGGAGCAGTACTTC. J is TRBJ2-7 and V is TRBV11-2; perhaps TRBD2 as D (5 bases). CDR1 SGHAT and CDR2 FQNNGV come from the germline V gene. V lost 1 base and J lost 7, with 14 bases in between. This CDR3 has 14 residues.

DNA for the CDR3: TGTGCCAGCAGCTTAGAGGGGACTAGCGGGGGGATAAATGAGCAGTTCTTC. Translation: CASSLEGTSGGINEQFF. V usage is TRBV11-2 and J usage is TRBJ2-1; 15 bases are shared with TRBD2. Germline values: CDR1 SGHAT, CDR2 FQNNGV. With 0 bases clipped from V and 7 bases from J, the junction kept 4 bases outside the gene matches. This CDR3 has 17 amino acids.

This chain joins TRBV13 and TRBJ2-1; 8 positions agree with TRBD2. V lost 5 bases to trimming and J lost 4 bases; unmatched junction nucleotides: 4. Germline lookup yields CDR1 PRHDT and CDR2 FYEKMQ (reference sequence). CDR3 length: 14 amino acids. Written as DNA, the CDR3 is TGTGCCAGCAGCGCCAGCGGGAGTTACAATGAGCAGTTCTTC. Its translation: CASSASGSYNEQFF.

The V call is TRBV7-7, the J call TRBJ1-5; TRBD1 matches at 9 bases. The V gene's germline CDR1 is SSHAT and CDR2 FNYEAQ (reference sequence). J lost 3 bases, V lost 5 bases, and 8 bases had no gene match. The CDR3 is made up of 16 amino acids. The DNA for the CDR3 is TGTGCCAGCAGCCCGGACAGGGGCTATGACAATCAGCCCCAGCATTTT. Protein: CASSPDRGYDNQPQHF. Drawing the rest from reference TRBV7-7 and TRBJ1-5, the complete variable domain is GAGVSQSPRYKVTKRGQDVTLRCDPISSHATLYWYQQALGQGPEFLTYFNYEAQPDKSGLPSDRFSAERPEGSISTLTIQRTEQRDSAMYRCASSPDRGYDNQPQHFGDGTRLSIL.

The CDR3 DNA is TGTGCCATCAGTCTGTTGGGACAGGGGAGCGATGGCTACACCTTC. This codes for CAISLLGQGSDGYTF. The genes are TRBV10-3 and TRBJ1-2; TRBD1 agrees at 10 bases. Germline values: CDR1 ENHRY, CDR2 SYGVKD. V was clipped by 5 bases and J by 6 bases; unmatched bases: 9. This CDR3 is 15 amino acids long.

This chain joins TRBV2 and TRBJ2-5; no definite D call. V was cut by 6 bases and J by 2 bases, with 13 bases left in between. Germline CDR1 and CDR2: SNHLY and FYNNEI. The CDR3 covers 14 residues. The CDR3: CASRPRTEQETQYF. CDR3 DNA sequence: TGTGCCAGCAGACCTCGCACAGAACAAGAGACCCAGTACTTC.

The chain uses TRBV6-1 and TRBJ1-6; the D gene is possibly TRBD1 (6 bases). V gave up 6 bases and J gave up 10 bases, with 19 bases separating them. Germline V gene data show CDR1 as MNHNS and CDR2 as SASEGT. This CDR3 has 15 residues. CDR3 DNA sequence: TGTGCCAGCAGCCACCGGGACACCTTGTTCTCACCCCTCCACTTT. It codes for CASSHRDTLFSPLHF.

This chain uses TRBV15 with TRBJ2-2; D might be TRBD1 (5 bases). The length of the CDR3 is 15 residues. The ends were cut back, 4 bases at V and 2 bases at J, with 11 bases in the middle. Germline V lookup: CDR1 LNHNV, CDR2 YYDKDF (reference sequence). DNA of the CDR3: TGTGCCACCAGCACACGACAGCTTAACACCGGGGAGCTGTTTTTT. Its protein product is CATSTRQLNTGELFF.